Sequencing of this T cell receptor (beta chain) was carried out in a study of beta chain features in type 1 diabetes. Reverse transcribing all isolated RNA meant expressed TCRB transcripts were sequenced. Profiling relied on immunoSEQ multiplex PCR, and the TCRdb table lists in-frame clones only, not all of them. Here the sample spans fewer than 550,000 clones, roughly an eighth being singletons. This clone was counted between two and nine times. Trimming removed 2 bases from V and 6 bases from J, with 9 bases in between. Germline-derived CDR1 and CDR2 are SGHRS and YFSETQ. The CDR3 loop spans 14 amino acids.

The chain recombines TRBV5-1 with TRBJ1-6; D is unresolved. This clonotype was obtained from a woman aged 18-29 years in good health. The sequenced material came from naive CD4+ T cells from blood. CDR3 region: CASSFPKANSPLHF. CDR3 DNA: TGCGCCAGCAGCTTTCCAAAAGCTAATTCACCCCTCCACTTT.